A single sample gave rise to the 6 T cell receptor beta chains below, sequenced in a study of vaccination and CD4 T cells after COVID-19. The antigens of these receptors remain unknown. The Oncomine TCR Beta short-read assay was applied to DNA of cultured CD4+ T cells. One entry per CDR3 protein, called by TCRdb with MiXCR from the PCR reads. The sample yields fewer than 25,000 distinct CDR3 sequences, 50% to 65% seen once. Treatment meaning: 10-day PBMC culture with coronavirus spike peptide pools or control peptides (ViraFEST assay). Sequenced material: CD4+ T cells from blood, cultured in vitro. The receptor source for this set is a human donor who had recovered from COVID-19.

V gene TRBV27 combines with J gene TRBJ1-1, with 8 nucleotides matching TRBD1. CDR3 size: 14 residues. Germline CDR1 MNHEY, CDR2 SMNVEV (reference sequence). V was pared by 0 bases and J by 5 bases, with 2 bases of the junction left unmatched. Here the CDR3 DNA reads TGTGCCAGCAGTTTATCGGGGACAGGAACTGAAGCTTTCTTT. Translation: CASSLSGTGTEAFF.

This clonotype has only a few counts. The V gene is TRBV20-1, the J gene TRBJ1-4, with unresolved D. Per germline, CDR1 DFQATT and CDR2 SNEGSKA (reference sequence). The V gene lost 5 bases and the J gene lost 12 bases, with 13 bases spanning the gap. The length of the CDR3 is 11 residues. The CDR3 region is CSAGSGLELFF. The CDR3 nucleotides are TGCAGTGCTGGGAGCGGATTGGAACTGTTTTTT.

In this sample, this clonotype turned up once. The J gene is TRBJ1-1, the V gene TRBV10-3; the D gene is possibly TRBD1 (5 bases). The CDR3 is 13 amino acids. CDR1 and CDR2 (germline): ENHRY, SYGVKD. V was shortened by 7 bases and J by 3 bases, with 12 bases between the two germline ends. The CDR3 DNA sequence: TGTGCCATCATGTCTCGAGGGGACACTGAAGCTTTCTTT. Translated: CAIMSRGDTEAFF.

This clonotype occurred a few times. This chain joins TRBV2 and TRBJ2-7, with 7 bases that match TRBD2. V was clipped by 7 bases and J by 3 bases; unmatched bases: 9. This CDR3 is built from 14 residues. The germline V gene has CDR1 SNHLY and CDR2 FYNNEI. In DNA form, the CDR3 reads TGTGCCAGCATTATTGGGGGGGATAACTACGAGCAGTACTTC. It translates to CASIIGGDNYEQYF. Full variable domain (remainder filled in from reference TRBV2 and TRBJ2-7): EPEVTQTPSHQVTQMGQEVILRCVPISNHLYFYWYRQILGQKVEFLVSFYNNEISEKSEIFDDQFSVERPDGSNFTLKIRSTKLEDSAMYFCASIIGGDNYEQYFGPGTRLTVT.

The chain recombines TRBV7-6 with TRBJ1-3; D gene uncertain. The germline V and J ends were trimmed by 4 bases and 4 bases, with 17 bases remaining between them. The CDR3 runs to 16 residues. Germline V gene lookup returns CDR1 SGHVS and CDR2 FNYEAQ. The CDR3 sequence: CASSSPTRWSGNTIYF. CDR3 nucleotides: TGTGCCAGCAGCTCCCCGACTCGGTGGTCCGGAAACACCATATATTTT. Based on the CDR3 plus reference TRBV7-6 and TRBJ1-3, the full variable domain is GAGVSQSPRYKVTKRGQDVALRCDPISGHVSLYWYRQALGQGPEFLTYFNYEAQQDKSGLPNDRFSAERPEGSISTLTIQRTEQRDSAMYRCASSSPTRWSGNTIYFGEGSWLTVV.

The J gene is TRBJ1-5, the V gene TRBV7-9; 7 nucleotides align to TRBD1. Germline CDR1 and CDR2: SEHNR and FQNEAQ (reference sequence). The V and J ends lost 5 bases and 5 bases, in that order; junction bases with no gene match: 6. There are 14 residues in the CDR3. The chain's CDR3 is CASSQGGTDQPQHF. In nucleotides, the CDR3 is TGTGCCAGCAGCCAAGGGGGGACAGATCAGCCCCAGCATTTT.